These T cell receptor beta chains were read from a single sample in a study of beta chain features in type 1 diabetes. The method was immunoSEQ multiplex PCR; TCRdb's version includes in-frame clones alone and lacks a portion of them. The sample gives 300,000 to 450,000 clones, 15% to 20% of which show up once; 0.035% to 0.05% is in the top ten. What was sequenced was naive CD4+ T cells from blood. Source of these receptors: a woman between 18 and 29 years old in good health. The CDR3 runs from the conserved cysteine through the conserved F or W. The order of the fields is V gene, clone size, D gene, J gene, CDR3 protein, CDR3 DNA. A D gene is named only where the DNA matches it firmly. Size is stated for part of the rows, as once, few or many counts, or as a class when the clone is expanded.

TRBV4-1,.,TRBD1,TRBJ2-7,CASSHPTGGREQYF,TGCGCCAGCAGCCATCCGACAGGGGGTCGTGAGCAGTACTTC
TRBV18,once,TRBD1,TRBJ1-4,CASSPRTGTEKLFF,TGTGCCAGCTCACCAAGGACAGGCACTGAAAAACTGTTTTTT
TRBV7-2,.,TRBD1,TRBJ1-2,CASSRNRGPDGYTF,TGTGCCAGCAGCCGAAACAGGGGGCCAGATGGCTACACCTTC
TRBV11-2,.,TRBD1,TRBJ2-3,CASSFRQGPDTQYF,TGTGCCAGCAGCTTTCGACAGGGACCAGATACGCAGTATTTT
TRBV7-2,.,TRBD1,TRBJ1-2,CASSSGTGGYGYTF,TGTGCCAGCAGCTCCGGGACAGGGGGTTATGGCTACACCTTC
TRBV4-1,.,TRBD1,TRBJ2-5,CASIGRQGTGETQYF,TGCGCCAGCATTGGAAGACAGGGGACAGGAGAGACCCAGTACTTC
TRBV11-2,.,TRBD1,TRBJ2-2,CASSPRVVGQGASGELFF,TGTGCCAGCAGCCCGAGGGTGGTGGGACAGGGGGCGTCCGGGGAGCTGTTTTTT
TRBV7-2,.,.,TRBJ2-7,CASSLAGDTYEQYF,TGTGCCAGCAGCTTAGCAGGGGATACATACGAGCAGTACTTC
TRBV18,few,.,TRBJ2-6,CASSPGTPRSGANVLTF,TGTGCCAGCTCACCCGGGACTCCCCGGTCTGGGGCCAACGTCCTGACTTTC
TRBV4-1,few,TRBD1,TRBJ1-1,CASSQWTGIQAEAFF,TGCGCCAGCAGCCAGTGGACAGGGATCCAGGCTGAAGCTTTCTTT
TRBV18,few,.,TRBJ2-7,CASSKDPPSAGRYEQYF,TGTGCCAGCTCAAAAGATCCTCCCTCGGCAGGGAGGTACGAGCAGTACTTC
TRBV10-3,.,.,TRBJ2-1,CAISPRLVDEQFF,TGTGCCATCAGCCCGAGGTTAGTCGATGAGCAGTTCTTC
TRBV14,few,TRBD1,TRBJ2-2,CASSQVRQGTPGELFF,TGTGCCAGCAGCCAAGTTCGACAGGGGACTCCCGGGGAGCTGTTTTTT
TRBV18,few,TRBD1,TRBJ2-7,CASSPPTGNYEQYF,TGTGCCAGCTCACCACCGACAGGGAACTACGAGCAGTACTTC
TRBV7-6,.,.,TRBJ2-3,CASSLVPQADTQYF,TGTGCCAGCAGCTTAGTACCCCAGGCGGATACGCAGTATTTT
TRBV18,few,TRBD1,TRBJ2-5,CASSSSQGMVETQYF,TGTGCCAGCTCAAGTTCACAGGGGATGGTGGAGACCCAGTACTTC
TRBV15,few,.,TRBJ2-5,CATSREVGWETQYF,TGTGCCACCAGCAGAGAGGTCGGTTGGGAGACCCAGTACTTC
TRBV2,few,TRBD2,TRBJ2-3,CASRDSGERDTQYF,TGTGCCAGCCGCGATAGCGGGGAGAGAGATACGCAGTATTTT
TRBV9,.,.,TRBJ2-1,CASSVLGGNEQFF,TGTGCCAGCAGCGTCTTAGGGGGCAATGAGCAGTTCTTC
TRBV4-2,.,.,TRBJ1-4,CASSLTTGNEKLFF,TGTGCCAGCAGCCTCACGACGGGAAATGAAAAACTGTTTTTT
TRBV27,.,.,TRBJ2-2,CASSLLGDGELFF,TGTGCCAGCAGTTTGCTAGGGGACGGGGAGCTGTTTTTT
TRBV2,few,.,TRBJ2-5,CASSRQQETQYF,TGTGCCAGCAGCCGACAGCAAGAGACCCAGTACTTC
TRBV5-4,.,TRBD1,TRBJ2-3,CASSLGDRGPDTQYF,TGTGCCAGCAGTTTGGGGGACAGGGGGCCAGATACGCAGTATTTT
TRBV15,.,TRBD1,TRBJ2-3,CATSRAGTGGADTQYF,TGTGCCACCAGCAGGGCCGGGACAGGGGGGGCAGATACGCAGTATTTT
TRBV9,.,.,TRBJ2-3,CASSATDYVLENTQYF,TGTGCCAGCAGCGCCACGGACTACGTTCTAGAAAATACGCAGTATTTT
TRBV27,.,.,TRBJ2-2,CASSLDGGHTGELFF,TGTGCCAGCAGTTTAGACGGGGGGCACACCGGGGAGCTGTTTTTT
TRBV2,few,TRBD2,TRBJ2-7,CASTPGLAGSHEQYF,TGTGCCAGCACCCCGGGACTAGCGGGATCTCACGAGCAGTACTTC
TRBV5-6,few,.,TRBJ1-1,CASSLLGGEAEAFF,TGTGCCAGCAGCTTGTTGGGGGGAGAGGCTGAAGCTTTCTTT
TRBV15,few,TRBD2,TRBJ2-1,CATSRGEGTSGYNEQFF,TGTGCCACCAGCAGAGGGGAGGGAACTAGCGGATACAATGAGCAGTTCTTC
TRBV9,.,.,TRBJ2-5,CASSIPGVPETQYF,TGTGCCAGCAGCATCCCGGGAGTCCCAGAGACCCAGTACTTC
TRBV19,.,TRBD1,TRBJ2-7,CASSIPGQGMWEQYF,TGTGCCAGTAGTATTCCTGGACAGGGAATGTGGGAGCAGTACTTC
TRBV5-4,.,.,TRBJ2-7,CASSSPGTSYEQYF,TGTGCCAGCAGTTCTCCGGGAACCTCCTACGAGCAGTACTTC
TRBV4-1,few,TRBD2,TRBJ2-3,CASSHFGRTSGTDTQYF,TGCGCCAGCAGCCACTTCGGGCGGACTAGCGGCACAGATACGCAGTATTTT
TRBV5-1,few,TRBD2,TRBJ2-3,CASSFGTSGMQDTQYF,TGCGCCAGCAGCTTCGGGACTAGCGGGATGCAGGATACGCAGTATTTT
TRBV28,few,TRBD2,TRBJ2-1,CAINGGAKNEQFF,TGTGCCATTAACGGGGGGGCTAAAAATGAGCAGTTCTTC
TRBV25-1,few,.,TRBJ2-1,CASSGSAGSYNEQFF,TGTGCCAGCAGTGGGTCGGCGGGGTCTTACAATGAGCAGTTCTTC
TRBV30,few,TRBD1,TRBJ1-2,CAWLTGRGPGYTF,TGTGCCTGGCTCACGGGTAGGGGGCCTGGCTACACCTTC
TRBV5-1,.,.,TRBJ1-1,CASSLERETEAFF,TGCGCCAGCAGCTTGGAGAGGGAAACTGAAGCTTTCTTT
TRBV18,.,TRBD2,TRBJ2-5,CASSPPSGGARETQYF,TGTGCCAGCTCACCACCTAGCGGGGGGGCCCGTGAGACCCAGTACTTC
TRBV29-1,.,TRBD2,TRBJ2-2,CSVGGGGAWTGELFF,TGCAGCGTTGGGGGCGGGGGGGCTTGGACCGGGGAGCTGTTTTTT
TRBV5-1,few,TRBD1,TRBJ2-3,CASSFGDRATDTQYF,TGCGCCAGCAGCTTTGGAGACAGGGCTACAGATACGCAGTATTTT
TRBV19,.,.,TRBJ1-1,CASTQTGYVAEAFF,TGTGCCAGTACCCAGACGGGGTATGTGGCTGAAGCTTTCTTT